The rows below give T cell receptor beta chains drawn from one sample of a study of T-cell reconstitution after alpha-beta-depleted transplantation in children. Each CDR3 protein gets one entry after TCRdb re-called the PCR reads with MiXCR. The sample lists over 150,000 distinct CDR3 sequences; 6.3% were seen once. The sample here was PBMCs, taken before TCRalphabeta/CD19-depleted stem cell transplant. The receptors shown here come from a girl under three years old with combined immunodeficiency, due to receive a stem cell transplant. CDR3s include the opening cysteine and the closing phenylalanine or tryptophan. A D gene is named only where the DNA matches it firmly. Clone size is stated in some rows and not others, as once, few, many or a class when expanded.

>.|TRBJ1-4|TRBV7-2|few
TGTGCCAGTAAACGGGGAGGGGATGAAAAACTGTTTTTT
CASKRGGDEKLFF
>TRBD2|TRBJ2-5|TRBV12-3/TRBV12-4|.
TGTGCCAGCAGTTTTATTCCCGGGACTAGCGGGGATCAAGAGACCCAGTACTTC
CASSFIPGTSGDQETQYF
>.|TRBJ2-2|TRBV29-1|many
TGCAGCGTTGAAAAAGGCGGGGAGCTGTTTTTT
CSVEKGGELFF
>TRBD2|TRBJ2-3|TRBV4-1|many
TGCGCCAGCAGCCTCTTAGCGGGGGTCCCCACAGATACGCAGTATTTT
CASSLLAGVPTDTQYF
>.|TRBJ2-7|TRBV5-1|.
TGCGCCAGCAGCTCGGACGGCAATTCCTACGAGCAGTACTTC
CASSSDGNSYEQYF
>.|TRBJ2-7|TRBV5-1|.
TGCGCCAGCAGCGGCTTGGGGGGCTACTCCTACGAGCAGTACTTC
CASSGLGGYSYEQYF
>TRBD1|TRBJ2-5|TRBV28|many
TGTGCCAGCAGTTTCTCCTCACCCAACAGGGGAAACGCCCAAGAGACCCAGTACTTC
CASSFSSPNRGNAQETQYF
>TRBD1|TRBJ1-6|TRBV5-4|few
TGTGCCAGCAGCTTGACCCCAATTACCGGACAGGGCCTCTCCTATAATTCACCCCTCCACTTT
CASSLTPITGQGLSYNSPLHF
>.|TRBJ1-5|TRBV13|few
TGTGCCAGCAGCTTAGGCGGGAACCCTAATCAGCCCCAGCATTTT
CASSLGGNPNQPQHF
>.|TRBJ2-2|TRBV29-1|many
TGCAGCGTTGAAGATTCTCACAGGGCAGGGACCGGGGAGCTGTTTTTT
CSVEDSHRAGTGELFF
>.|TRBJ2-7|TRBV21-1|few
TGTGCCAGCAGCAAAGAAGGACGGATCTACGAGCAGTACTTC
CASSKEGRIYEQYF
>.|TRBJ2-2|TRBV28|many
TGTGCCAGCAGTTCAACGAACACCGGGGAGCTGTTTTTT
CASSSTNTGELFF
>TRBD1|TRBJ1-4|TRBV5-1|many
TGCGCCAGCAGCTTGCAGGGGGATAATGAAAAACTGTTTTTT
CASSLQGDNEKLFF
>.|TRBJ2-7|TRBV12-3/TRBV12-4|many
TGTGCCAGCAGTTTAGGGGGACACTACTACGAGCAGTACTTC
CASSLGGHYYEQYF
>TRBD1|TRBJ1-1|TRBV12-3/TRBV12-4|many
TGTGCCAGCAGTCCACAGGGGATGAACACTGAAGCTTTCTTT
CASSPQGMNTEAFF
>.|TRBJ2-1|TRBV3-1|many
TGTGCCAGCAGCCACGGCTATCCAGGTCGAGAGCAGTTCTTC
CASSHGYPGREQFF
>.|TRBJ2-6|TRBV9|few
TGTGCCAGCAGCGTAGTGGCAGGGCTTCGCGGGGCCAACGTCCTGACTTTC
CASSVVAGLRGANVLTF
>TRBD2|TRBJ2-2|TRBV12-3/TRBV12-4|many
TGTGCCAGCAGCCAAACGACTAGCGGGAGGGGGTTGGGCTACACCGGGGAGCTGTTTTTT
CASSQTTSGRGLGYTGELFF
>.|TRBJ2-7|TRBV12-3/TRBV12-4|.
TGTGCCAGCAGTTTAGGGTCGACAGTCTACGAGCAGTACTTC
CASSLGSTVYEQYF
>.|TRBJ2-4|TRBV11-2|many
TGTGCCAGCAGCAGGATGGGGGCTAAGATCGAAAACATTCAGTACTTC
CASSRMGAKIENIQYF
>.|TRBJ2-7|TRBV20-1|many
TGCAGTGCGTCCGGGCCCTACGAGCAGTACTTC
CSASGPYEQYF
>.|TRBJ2-1|TRBV28|.
TGTGCCAGCAGTTTATCACCCGGGACACTCTCCTCCTACAATGAGCAGTTCTTC
CASSLSPGTLSSYNEQFF
>.|TRBJ2-7|TRBV2|many
TGTGCCAGCAGGCTCTACGAGCAGTACTTC
CASRLYEQYF
>.|TRBJ1-1|TRBV29-1|many
TGCAGCGTTGAAACAGGGTCTGGGGGACCTGAAGCTTTCTTT
CSVETGSGGPEAFF
>TRBD2|TRBJ2-3|TRBV7-2|many
TGTGCCAGCAGCTTGGGGCTAGCGGGAATGGGAGATACGCAGTATTTT
CASSLGLAGMGDTQYF
>.|TRBJ2-1|TRBV24-1|many
TGTGCCACCAGTGACCCGGGACTTATCAATGAGCAGTTCTTC
CATSDPGLINEQFF
>TRBD2|TRBJ2-3|TRBV7-3|many
TGTGCCAGCAGCTCGCCGGCTAGCGGGCCGCATACTAATACGCAGTATTTT
CASSSPASGPHTNTQYF
>.|TRBJ1-2|TRBV4-3|many
TGCGCCAGCAGCCAAGATTTGGGGGGCGCTGGTGGCTACACCTTC
CASSQDLGGAGGYTF
>TRBD1|TRBJ1-5|TRBV7-2|many
TGTGCCAGCAGCTTAGGGCAGGGGGAGCATCAGCCCCAGCATTTT
CASSLGQGEHQPQHF
>TRBD2|TRBJ2-7|TRBV5-5|many
TGTGCCAGCAGCTACCTAGCGGGGTACTACGAGCAGTACTTC
CASSYLAGYYEQYF
>.|TRBJ2-1|TRBV5-1|many
TGCGCCAGCAGCTTGGAGTGGGGAACCCGGGACAATGAGCAGTTCTTC
CASSLEWGTRDNEQFF
>.|TRBJ2-3|TRBV20-1|many
TGCAGTGCTAGAGATTATGACAGTCCTCCCAGCACAGATACGCAGTATTTT
CSARDYDSPPSTDTQYF
>.|TRBJ2-1|TRBV12-3/TRBV12-4|many
TGTGCCAGTCAGGAGGGGGAGGTAAATGAGCAGTTCTTC
CASQEGEVNEQFF
>.|TRBJ1-5|TRBV30|.
TGTGCCTGGAGTGAGGGGTCCATCAGCAATCAGCCCCAGCATTTT
CAWSEGSISNQPQHF
>TRBD2|TRBJ2-1|TRBV7-9|many
TGTGCCAGCAGCTTAGGCGGGGGAGACGACAATGAGCAGTTCTTC
CASSLGGGDDNEQFF
>.|TRBJ1-5|TRBV16|.
TGTGCCAGCAGCCCCCGGGTCCAAAATCGGCCCCAGCATTTT
CASSPRVQNRPQHF
>.|TRBJ2-7|TRBV20-1|many
TGCAGTGCTAGAGGTAGCCAGCTAACCTTCTACGAGCAGTACTTC
CSARGSQLTFYEQYF
>TRBD1|TRBJ1-3|TRBV6-2/TRBV6-3|many
TGTGCCAGCTCGGGACAGGCCGGAAACACCATATATTTT
CASSGQAGNTIYF
>.|TRBJ2-7|TRBV18|many
TGTGCCAGCTCACCAGCCCGGACGACAGGGCAGTACTTC
CASSPARTTGQYF
>.|TRBJ2-7|TRBV20-1|few
TGCAGTGCTAGATCCGGGAAAAACTACGAGCAGTACTTC
CSARSGKNYEQYF
>.|TRBJ2-5|TRBV5-1|many
TGCGCCAGCAGCTTGGCGGGAATACAAGAGACCCAGTACTTC
CASSLAGIQETQYF
>TRBD1|TRBJ2-7|TRBV12-3/TRBV12-4|few
TGTGCCAGCAGGTTCCGGACAGGGGCGTTCGACGAGCAGTACTTC
CASRFRTGAFDEQYF
>.|TRBJ2-1|TRBV7-2|few
TGTGCCAGCAGCCTACATTCACAGGATCTCTACAATGAGCAGTTCTTC
CASSLHSQDLYNEQFF
>TRBD1|TRBJ1-6|TRBV4-3|few
TGCGCCAGCAGCCAGTCCGGGACAGGGGTTTCACCCCTCCACTTT
CASSQSGTGVSPLHF
>TRBD2|TRBJ2-6|TRBV5-1|many
TGCGCCAGCAGCTTCGGGACTAGCACTACTGGGGCCAACGTCCTGACTTTC
CASSFGTSTTGANVLTF
>.|TRBJ2-3|TRBV7-9|many
TGTGCCAGCAGCTTCTTCAGACAGGATTTCACAGATACGCAGTATTTT
CASSFFRQDFTDTQYF